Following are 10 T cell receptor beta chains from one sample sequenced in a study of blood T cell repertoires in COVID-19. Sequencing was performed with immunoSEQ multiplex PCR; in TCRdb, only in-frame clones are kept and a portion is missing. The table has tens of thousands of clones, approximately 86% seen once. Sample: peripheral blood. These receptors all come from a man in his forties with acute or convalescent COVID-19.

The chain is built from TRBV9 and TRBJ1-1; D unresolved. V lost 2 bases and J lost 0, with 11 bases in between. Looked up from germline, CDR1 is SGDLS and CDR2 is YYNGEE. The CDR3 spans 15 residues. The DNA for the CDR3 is TGTGCCAGCAGCGTGGACCCGGGGTTGAACACTGAAGCTTTCTTT. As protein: CASSVDPGLNTEAFF.

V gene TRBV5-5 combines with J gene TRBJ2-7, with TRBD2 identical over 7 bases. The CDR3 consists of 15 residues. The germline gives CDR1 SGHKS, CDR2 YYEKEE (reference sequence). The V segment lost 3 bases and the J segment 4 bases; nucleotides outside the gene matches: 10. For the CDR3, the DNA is TGTGCCAGCAGCTCCTCGGGAGGAGACTATTACGAGCAGTACTTC. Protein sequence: CASSSSGGDYYEQYF.

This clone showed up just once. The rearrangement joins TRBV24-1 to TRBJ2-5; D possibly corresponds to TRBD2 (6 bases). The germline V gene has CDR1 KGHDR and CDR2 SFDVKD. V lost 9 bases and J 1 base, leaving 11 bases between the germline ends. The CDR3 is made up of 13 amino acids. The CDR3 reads CATGVGGQETQYF. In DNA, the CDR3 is TGTGCCACCGGGGTCGGGGGCCAAGAGACCCAGTACTTC.

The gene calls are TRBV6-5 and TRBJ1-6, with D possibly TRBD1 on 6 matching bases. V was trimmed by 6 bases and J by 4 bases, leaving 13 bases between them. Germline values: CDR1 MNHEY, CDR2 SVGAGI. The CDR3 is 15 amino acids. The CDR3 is CASSLRDIYNSPLHF. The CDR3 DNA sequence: TGTGCCAGCAGCCTCCGGGACATTTATAATTCACCCCTCCACTTT.

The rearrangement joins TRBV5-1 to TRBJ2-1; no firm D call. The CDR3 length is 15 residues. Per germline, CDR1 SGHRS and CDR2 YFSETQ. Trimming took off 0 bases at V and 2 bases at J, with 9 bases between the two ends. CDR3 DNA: TGCGCCAGCAGCTTGGAACAGCCCCCCTACAATGAGCAGTTCTTC. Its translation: CASSLEQPPYNEQFF.

The CDR3 loop reads CASRYPGSPPCEQFF. The CDR3, as DNA: TGCGCCAGCCGATATCCAGGGTCTCCCCCCTGTGAGCAGTTCTTC. This rearrangement joins TRBV10-1 to TRBJ2-1, with D perhaps TRBD1 (5 bases). The ends were cut back, 8 bases at V and 9 bases at J, with 23 bases in the middle. Germline CDR1 reads WNHNN; CDR2 reads SYGVQD (reference sequence). There are 15 residues in the CDR3.

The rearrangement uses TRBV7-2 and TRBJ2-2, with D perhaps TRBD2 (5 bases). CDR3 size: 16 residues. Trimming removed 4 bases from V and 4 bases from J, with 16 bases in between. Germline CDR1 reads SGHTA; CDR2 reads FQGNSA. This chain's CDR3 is CASSSKLGSVTGELFF. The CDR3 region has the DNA TGTGCCAGCAGCTCCAAACTAGGTTCGGTCACCGGGGAGCTGTTTTTT. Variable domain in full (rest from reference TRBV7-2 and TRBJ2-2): GAGVSQSPSNKVTEKGKDVELRCDPISGHTALYWYRQSLGQGLEFLIYFQGNSAPDKSGLPSDRFSAERTGGSVSTLTIQRTQQEDSAVYLCASSSKLGSVTGELFFGEGSRLTVL.

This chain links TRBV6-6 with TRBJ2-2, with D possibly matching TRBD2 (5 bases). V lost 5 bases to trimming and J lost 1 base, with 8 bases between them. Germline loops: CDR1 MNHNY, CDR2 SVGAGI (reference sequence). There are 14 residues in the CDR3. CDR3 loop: CASSDTRNTGELFF. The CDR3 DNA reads TGTGCCAGCAGTGACACTAGGAACACCGGGGAGCTGTTTTTT.

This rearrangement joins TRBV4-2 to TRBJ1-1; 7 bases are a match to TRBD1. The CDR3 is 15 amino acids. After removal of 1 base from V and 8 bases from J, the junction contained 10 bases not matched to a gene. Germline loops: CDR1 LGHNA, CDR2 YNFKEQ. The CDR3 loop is CASSQVGAGGLEAFF. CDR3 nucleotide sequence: TGTGCCAGCAGCCAAGTCGGGGCAGGGGGACTCGAAGCTTTCTTT.

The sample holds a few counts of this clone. CDR3 nucleotides: TGCAGCGTTGAAGGCCAACTCCGGAGGGGGACTAGCGGGAGTTGGGATACGCAGTATTTT. This sequence encodes CSVEGQLRRGTSGSWDTQYF. This rearrangement joins TRBV29-1 to TRBJ2-3; 14 positions agree with TRBD2. This CDR3 is built from 20 residues. The ends lost 1 base at V and 6 bases at J; junction bases unmatched: 18. CDR1 is SQVTM and CDR2 is ANQGSEA in the germline V gene.